What follows are 30 T cell receptor beta chains derived from one specimen sequenced in a study of high-grade serous ovarian cancer treatment subgroups. Tumor tissue was taken before any definitive surgery or chemotherapy was given. Measured with immunoSEQ multiplex PCR; TCRdb has only the in-frame clones, and not every one. Among 5,000 to 6,500 clones listed, roughly three quarters were seen once. The sample was tumor tissue. Receptors originate from a human donor with high-grade serous ovarian cancer.

The chain employs TRBV7-9 and TRBJ1-2, with 9 bases matching TRBD1. The germline gives CDR1 SEHNR, CDR2 FQNEAQ (reference sequence). The CDR3 has 12 residues. Trimming cost V 9 bases and J 8 bases; bases outside gene matches: 7. The CDR3 region has the DNA TGTGCCAGTGGGGTTGGGACAGGGGGCTACACCTTC. It codes for CASGVGTGGYTF.

The gene calls are TRBV7-3 and TRBJ2-1, with a tentative D call TRBD2 (5 bases). The CDR3 totals 16 residues. V was pared by 5 bases and J by 3 bases, with 17 bases between. Germline CDR1 SGHTA, CDR2 FQGTGA. In DNA form, the CDR3 reads TGTGCCAGCAGCATACGCGGAGGATCCGTCTACAATGAGCAGTTCTTC. It translates to CASSIRGGSVYNEQFF. Based on the CDR3 plus reference TRBV7-3 and TRBJ2-1, the full variable domain is GAGVSQTPSNKVTEKGKYVELRCDPISGHTALYWYRQSLGQGPEFLIYFQGTGAADDSGLPNDRFFAVRPEGSVSTLKIQRTERGDSAVYLCASSIRGGSVYNEQFFGPGTRLTVL.

The table lists this clone with a count of one. This CDR3 is CASSSMTSGANVLTF. DNA for the CDR3: TGTGCCAGCAGCTCAATGACTTCTGGGGCCAACGTCCTGACTTTC. This chain connects TRBV7-9 to TRBJ2-6; the D is unclear. The CDR3 loop spans 15 amino acids. Germline CDR1 SEHNR, CDR2 FQNEAQ (reference sequence). V lost 4 bases to trimming and J lost 1 base, with 8 bases between them.

This clone was picked up a small number of times. This chain links TRBV5-5 with TRBJ2-7, with a tentative D call TRBD2 (5 bases). Trimming shortened V by 2 bases and J by 3 bases, and 12 bases separated the two germline ends. Germline CDR1 reads SGHKS; CDR2 reads YYEKEE (reference sequence). The CDR3 spans 14 residues. The DNA for the CDR3 is TGTGCCAGCAGCTTCCCGGACCGGGGCTACGAGCAGTACTTC. Translating gives CASSFPDRGYEQYF.

V and J are TRBV7-2 and TRBJ2-3; no reliable D call. The CDR3 spans 15 residues. The V gene's germline CDR1 is SGHTA and CDR2 FQGNSA. V was shortened by 5 bases and J by 0 bases, with 12 bases between the two germline ends. The CDR3 loop is CASSQSYLSTDTQYF. CDR3 nucleotides: TGTGCCAGCAGCCAGTCGTATCTTAGCACAGATACGCAGTATTTT.

In its sample, this clone was seen once. This chain links TRBV13 with TRBJ2-7; D perhaps matches TRBD1 (6 bases). CDR3 length equals 16 residues. Trimming took off 7 bases at V and 7 bases at J, with 26 bases between the two ends. Germline V gene data show CDR1 as PRHDT and CDR2 as FYEKMQ (reference sequence). The CDR3 nucleotides are TGTGCCAGCAAGCCCCCTGAAGGGGACAACTTATATGAGCAGTACTTC. It codes for CASKPPEGDNLYEQYF.

The chain carries TRBV11-2 and TRBJ1-3; D gene ambiguous. Germline CDR1 is SGHAT and CDR2 is FQNNGV. Trimming pared 6 bases from V and 0 bases from J, leaving 12 bases between. The CDR3 length is 15 residues. The CDR3 DNA sequence: TGTGCCAGCAGGAATACAGCAAGCTCTGGAAACACCATATATTTT. Protein sequence: CASRNTASSGNTIYF.

This clone has a single count. This chain connects TRBV5-1 to TRBJ2-1, with 8 bases matching TRBD1. Germline values: CDR1 SGHRS, CDR2 YFSETQ. CDR3 length: 16 amino acids. Germline trimming cut 0 bases from V and 7 bases from J; bases unmatched to any gene: 9. For the CDR3, the DNA is TGCGCCAGCAGCTTGGCAGGGGGCCTCGATGTTAATGAGCAGTTCTTC. Its translation: CASSLAGGLDVNEQFF.

Note on this clone: The sample carries other DNA sequences with the same CDR3. The V gene is TRBV10-3, the J gene TRBJ2-1; 7 nucleotides match TRBD2. CDR1 and CDR2 (germline): ENHRY, SYGVKD. CDR3 length equals 14 residues. The V segment lost 8 bases and the J segment 5 bases; nucleotides outside the gene matches: 9. CDR3 nucleotide sequence: TGTGCCATCGGGGAGCGGGACGGACACAATGAGCAGTTCTTC. It translates to CAIGERDGHNEQFF.

The chain uses TRBV7-6 and TRBJ1-2; possible D gene TRBD1, 5 bases. This CDR3 has 16 amino acids. The germline CDR1 and CDR2 sequences are SGHVS and FNYEAQ. V was pared by 6 bases and J by 6 bases, with 23 bases between. The CDR3 spells CASSFSGPQGSNGYTF. The CDR3 DNA follows: TGTGCCAGCAGTTTTTCTGGCCCTCAGGGAAGTAATGGCTACACCTTC.

This chain links TRBV9 with TRBJ1-5; 7 nucleotides line up with TRBD1. V lost 3 bases and J lost 3; bases outside the gene matches: 3. Per germline, CDR1 SGDLS and CDR2 YYNGEE. The CDR3 is 14 amino acids. Here the CDR3 reads CASSAGQINQPQHF. The CDR3, as DNA: TGTGCCAGCAGCGCGGGACAGATCAATCAGCCCCAGCATTTT.

This chain connects TRBV7-3 to TRBJ1-1, with D possibly being TRBD1 (6 bases). This CDR3 region has 15 residues. In germline, CDR1 is SGHTA, CDR2 FQGTGA. Trimming removed 4 bases from V and 3 bases from J, with 15 bases in between. CDR3: CASSSQGGRDTEAFF. The CDR3 nucleotides are TGTGCCAGCAGCTCGCAAGGGGGGCGGGACACTGAAGCTTTCTTT.

The chain carries TRBV6-5 and TRBJ1-6, with D maybe TRBD1 (6 bases). CDR3 length equals 15 residues. Trimming cost V 2 bases and J 5 bases, with 10 bases left between them. The V gene's germline CDR1 is MNHEY and CDR2 SVGAGI. The CDR3 protein is CASSYKGQNNSPLHF. CDR3 coding DNA: TGTGCCAGCAGTTACAAGGGACAAAATAATTCACCCCTCCACTTT.

The chain has TRBV4-2 and TRBJ2-1, with D perhaps matching TRBD2 (6 bases). V shed 0 bases and J shed 4 bases, with 13 bases lying between them. The CDR3 has 16 residues. Germline-derived CDR1 and CDR2 are LGHNA and YNFKEQ. The CDR3 sequence: CASSQEIGGGYNEQFF. CDR3 in DNA: TGTGCCAGCAGCCAAGAAATTGGGGGAGGTTACAATGAGCAGTTCTTC.

The sample holds a few counts of this clone. This sequence joins TRBV7-2 and TRBJ2-2, with TRBD1 identical over 8 bases. The CDR3 is 16 amino acids. Germline lookup yields CDR1 SGHTA and CDR2 FQGNSA. J gave up 4 bases and V 6 bases, and 10 bases lay outside the gene matches. CDR3 sequence (DNA): TGTGCCAGCAGTCGACAGGGGACCGCGGCCACCGGGGAGCTGTTTTTT. Protein sequence: CASSRQGTAATGELFF.

V gene TRBV6-5 combines with J gene TRBJ1-2; D remains unclear. Germline CDR1 MNHEY, CDR2 SVGAGI. This CDR3 has 13 amino acids. Trimming removed 0 bases from V and 7 bases from J, with 9 bases in between. The CDR3 DNA sequence: TGTGCCAGCAGTTACTCTAGAGGGCTTGGCTACACCTTC. This gives the protein CASSYSRGLGYTF.

The V and J genes are TRBV4-3 and TRBJ2-5; D gene uncertain. CDR3 size: 13 residues. The V gene lost 0 bases and the J gene lost 6 bases, with 8 bases spanning the gap. Germline V gene sequence: CDR1 LGHNA, CDR2 YSLEER. CDR3 sequence reads: CASSQDRSQTQYF. The CDR3 coding sequence is TGCGCCAGCAGCCAAGATCGCAGCCAGACCCAGTACTTC.

The chain joins TRBV7-9 to TRBJ2-3; D may be TRBD1 or TRBD2 (5 bases each). The V and J ends lost 8 bases and 15 bases respectively, with 12 bases between them. Germline values: CDR1 SEHNR, CDR2 FQNEAQ (reference sequence). This CDR3 region has 9 residues. CDR3 region: CASPGAGYF. The DNA of the CDR3 is TGTGCCAGCCCCGGGGCAGGATATTTT. Full variable domain (rest looked up from reference TRBV7-9 and TRBJ2-3): DTGVSQNPRHKITKRGQNVTFRCDPISEHNRLYWYRQTLGQGPEFLTYFQNEAQLEKSRLLSDRFSAERPKGSFSTLEIQRTEQGDSAMYLCASPGAGYFGPGTRLTVL.

V and J are TRBV5-1 and TRBJ2-1, with D unclear. V lost 0 bases and J 7 bases, leaving 17 bases between the germline ends. Germline V gene sequence: CDR1 SGHRS, CDR2 YFSETQ. The CDR3 consists of 16 residues. The CDR3 loop is CASSLVPGGGQNEQFF. In DNA form, the CDR3 reads TGCGCCAGCAGCTTGGTTCCGGGCGGCGGCCAAAATGAGCAGTTCTTC.

The chain is built from TRBV19 and TRBJ2-7, with D possibly TRBD1 on 6 matching bases. The germline CDR1 and CDR2 sequences are LNHDA and SQIVND (reference sequence). The CDR3 is 14 residues long. V dropped 5 bases and J dropped 6 bases, with 17 bases sitting between them. The CDR3 reads CASSPAGVGSEQYF. CDR3 nucleotides: TGTGCCAGTAGTCCCGCAGGGGTAGGCAGCGAGCAGTACTTC. Full variable domain (outside the CDR3, taken from reference TRBV19 and TRBJ2-7): DGGITQSPKYLFRKEGQNVTLSCEQNLNHDAMYWYRQDPGQGLRLIYYSQIVNDFQKGDIAEGYSVSREKKESFPLTVTSAQKNPTAFYLCASSPAGVGSEQYFGPGTRLTVT.

V and J are TRBV7-9 and TRBJ2-3; D possibly matches TRBD1 or TRBD2 (6 bases each). V gave up 5 bases and J gave up 3 bases, with 18 bases separating them. The germline V gene encodes CDR1 SEHNR and CDR2 FQNEAQ (reference sequence). The CDR3 has 16 residues. CDR3: CASSPTRGGGTDTQYF. The CDR3 bases are TGTGCCAGCAGCCCTACGAGAGGGGGAGGTACAGATACGCAGTATTTT. Filled out from reference TRBV7-9 and TRBJ2-3, the complete variable domain reads DTGVSQNPRHKITKRGQNVTFRCDPISEHNRLYWYRQTLGQGPEFLTYFQNEAQLEKSRLLSDRFSAERPKGSFSTLEIQRTEQGDSAMYLCASSPTRGGGTDTQYFGPGTRLTVL.

The V and J genes are TRBV10-2 and TRBJ2-7, with 9 bases lining up with TRBD1. This CDR3 comprises 13 residues. CDR1 and CDR2 (germline): WSHSY, SAAADI. V lost 6 bases to trimming and J lost 9 bases; unmatched junction nucleotides: 9. CDR3 nucleotides: TGCGCCAGCAGGGATTCGGGACAGGGCTTGCAGTACTTC. Its translation: CASRDSGQGLQYF.

This rearrangement joins TRBV29-1 to TRBJ1-2, with TRBD1 as a possible D gene (6 bases). Trimming stripped 4 bases from V and 8 bases from J, with 11 bases between. CDR3 size: 11 residues. Germline V gene sequence: CDR1 SQVTM, CDR2 ANQGSEA. As DNA, the CDR3 is TGCAGCGTTGTCGGGACAACAGGCTACACCTTC. The encoded protein is CSVVGTTGYTF.

The CDR3 DNA follows: TGTGCCAGCACCGAAATCGGATTATCCTACGAGCAGTACTTC. Encoded protein: CASTEIGLSYEQYF. This rearrangement joins TRBV7-9 to TRBJ2-7; D uncertain. This CDR3 is 14 amino acids long. From germline, CDR1 is SEHNR and CDR2 FQNEAQ (reference sequence). V lost 7 bases and J lost 1, with 14 bases in between.

The chain combines TRBV7-9 with TRBJ1-2; the D is unclear. V was clipped by 1 base and J by 8 bases, with 2 bases between them. The CDR3 consists of 10 residues. The germline CDR1 and CDR2 sequences are SEHNR and FQNEAQ (reference sequence). The CDR3: CASSLGGYTF. CDR3 nucleotide sequence: TGTGCCAGCAGCTTAGGCGGCTACACCTTC.

This rearrangement joins TRBV5-5 to TRBJ1-1; perhaps TRBD1 as D (6 bases). V gave up 3 bases and J gave up 4 bases, with 25 bases separating them. Germline-derived CDR1 and CDR2 are SGHKS and YYEKEE (reference sequence). CDR3 size: 18 residues. The CDR3 loop reads CASSYRAGGGLKGTEAFF. CDR3 coding DNA: TGTGCCAGCAGCTACCGGGCGGGAGGGGGACTAAAGGGCACTGAAGCTTTCTTT.

V usage is TRBV12-5 and J usage is TRBJ2-3; weak D call: TRBD2 (5 bases). V gave up 6 bases and J gave up 4 bases, with 11 bases separating them. CDR1 is LGHNT, CDR2 FRNRAP, per germline. The CDR3 is 13 amino acids. CDR3 sequence reads: CASGLTRADTQYF. CDR3 nucleotides: TGTGCTAGTGGCCTAACTAGAGCAGATACGCAGTATTTT. The complete variable domain, with remaining parts taken from reference TRBV12-5 and TRBJ2-3, reads DARVTQTPRHKVTEMGQEVTMRCQPILGHNTVFWYRQTMMQGLELLAYFRNRAPLDDSGMPKDRFSAEMPDATLATLKIQPSEPRDSAVYFCASGLTRADTQYFGPGTRLTVL.

The rearrangement links TRBV6-5 to TRBJ2-2; D tentatively reads TRBD1 or TRBD2 (6 bases each). The V and J ends lost 0 bases and 3 bases respectively, with 8 bases between them. The CDR3 has 15 residues. Germline V lookup: CDR1 MNHEY, CDR2 SVGAGI. The CDR3 nucleotides read TGTGCCAGCAGTTACTCGAGGGGGGACACCGGGGAGCTGTTTTTT. Translating gives CASSYSRGDTGELFF.

The chain recombines TRBV7-2 with TRBJ2-5; D might be TRBD1 (5 bases). The CDR3 extends over 13 amino acids. V lost 3 bases and J lost 5, with 10 bases in between. Germline V lookup: CDR1 SGHTA, CDR2 FQGNSA. The CDR3 here is CASSFSSGETQYF. CDR3 bases: TGTGCCAGCAGCTTCTCCTCAGGGGAGACCCAGTACTTC. Full variable domain (rest looked up from reference TRBV7-2 and TRBJ2-5): GAGVSQSPSNKVTEKGKDVELRCDPISGHTALYWYRQSLGQGLEFLIYFQGNSAPDKSGLPSDRFSAERTGGSVSTLTIQRTQQEDSAVYLCASSFSSGETQYFGPGTRLLVL.

The rearrangement links TRBV6-6 to TRBJ1-6, with D tentatively TRBD1 (5 bases). CDR1 MNHNY and CDR2 SVGAGI come from the germline V gene (reference sequence). The CDR3 extends over 11 amino acids. Trimming cost V 7 bases and J 14 bases, with 12 bases left between them. In DNA form, the CDR3 reads TGTGCCAGCATGGGGTGGGGCACCCTCCACTTT. It encodes CASMGWGTLHF.